These T cell receptor beta chains were read from a single sample in a study of CDR3 diversity in severe acne. TCRdb itself ran the PCR reads through MiXCR, one entry per CDR3 protein. The table has more than 85,000 distinct CDR3 sequences, roughly half seen once; the top ten hold over 9%. Source material: blood. Receptor source: a male donor in good health, serving as a control. Both conserved end residues are part of each CDR3. A D gene is named only where the DNA matches it firmly. Not all rows give a size; the values are once, few, many and, for expanded clones, a class.

>few|TRBJ2-7|TRBV2|NA
TGTGCCAGCAACCGGGCAGGCGAGCAGTACTTC
CASNRAGEQYF
>NA|TRBJ2-5|TRBV5-5|NA
TGTGCCAGCAGCTTAGGGCCCTTAGCGGAGATGAACACCGGGGAGACCCAGTACTTC
CASSLGPLAEMNTGETQYF
>many|TRBJ2-5|TRBV5-1|NA
TGCGCCAGCAGCACGAGGGGGGTACAAGAGACCCAGTACTTC
CASSTRGVQETQYF
>NA|TRBJ1-2|TRBV6-4|TRBD1
TGTGCCAGCAGTGTTAGCGGGGCCACAGGGGGTGGCTACACCTTC
CASSVSGATGGGYTF
>NA|TRBJ2-3|TRBV20-1|NA
TGCAGTGCTAGAGATCAGGGGGGTTGGAGCCACAGGGATACGCAGTATTTT
CSARDQGGWSHRDTQYF
>once|TRBJ2-7|TRBV11-2|TRBD2
TGTGCCAGCAGCCTGGTCGGTCTAGCGGGAGGGGATGAGCAGTACTTC
CASSLVGLAGGDEQYF
>many|TRBJ2-5|TRBV20-1|NA
TGCAGTGCTAGACTCGGGACGGAGACCCAGTACTTC
CSARLGTETQYF
>NA|TRBJ2-3|TRBV6-6|NA
TGTGCCAGCAGTCAACAGAACACAGATACGCAGTATTTT
CASSQQNTDTQYF
>NA|TRBJ2-7|TRBV2|TRBD2
TGTGCCAGCAGTGAAGGGCCTAGCGGGTTACACGGGCAGTACTTC
CASSEGPSGLHGQYF
>NA|TRBJ1-1|TRBV5-1|NA
TGCGCCAGCAGCCCTCTAGCGGGGGGCCCCGCGAACACCGGGGATCGGGCTGAAGCTTTCTTT
CASSPLAGGPANTGDRAEAFF
>NA|TRBJ2-7|TRBV9|TRBD1
TGTGCCAGCAGCGTAGGGGGACAGGCTCAATTGTACGAGCAGTACTTC
CASSVGGQAQLYEQYF
>NA|TRBJ2-5|TRBV20-1|NA
TGCAGTGCCAATAGGCCAGGGGGTACTAGCAATCAGCCCCAGTACTTC
CSANRPGGTSNQPQYF
>NA|TRBJ2-7|TRBV5-1|TRBD2
TGCGCCAGCAGCACCGGGACTAGCGACTCCTACGAGCAGTACTTC
CASSTGTSDSYEQYF
>NA|TRBJ2-7|TRBV29-1|NA
TGCAGCGTAGCACAGGGCCTATCCTACGAGCAGTACTTC
CSVAQGLSYEQYF
>NA|TRBJ1-1|TRBV10-3|NA
TGTGCCAGCAGCCTCTTGGACAGGAACACTGAAGCTTTCTTT
CASSLLDRNTEAFF
>few|TRBJ2-5|TRBV5-1|TRBD2
TGCGCCAGCAGCCTGGGACTACGCCAAGAGACCCAGTACTTC
CASSLGLRQETQYF
>NA|TRBJ2-7|TRBV7-8|NA
TGTGCCAGCAGCTCCAGGGTTTCCTACGAGCAGTACTTC
CASSSRVSYEQYF
>many|TRBJ1-2|TRBV24-1|NA
TGTGCCACCATCGTGGACAGAGATGGCTACACCTTC
CATIVDRDGYTF
>few|TRBJ1-2|TRBV11-2|NA
TGTGCCAGCAGCTCAGGACGGGGCTATGGCTACACCTTC
CASSSGRGYGYTF
>NA|TRBJ2-7|TRBV5-1|TRBD1
TGCGCCAGCTGTCCGTTTCCAGGGGGCATGGGGTACGAGCAGTACTTC
CASCPFPGGMGYEQYF
>NA|TRBJ2-1|TRBV20-1|TRBD2
TGCAGTGCTAATGGACTAGCGGGGGGACGGTACAATGAGCAGTTCTTC
CSANGLAGGRYNEQFF
>NA|TRBJ2-7|TRBV2|NA
TGTGCCAGCAAGGTCGAGGGAGAGGCGACATACGAGCAGTACTTC
CASKVEGEATYEQYF
>many|TRBJ2-7|TRBV15|TRBD1
TGTGCCACCAGCAGAGGGGGACAGGCCTCCTACGAGCAGTACTTC
CATSRGGQASYEQYF
>once|TRBJ1-4|TRBV20-1|TRBD1
TGCAGTGCTAAAGGGACAGGGGAGTCAGAAAAACTGTTTTTT
CSAKGTGESEKLFF
>NA|TRBJ2-1|TRBV12-3/TRBV12-4|TRBD2
TGTGCCAGCAGTTTAGGGGGGGGGCGAAGGATCGGACTAGCGGGAGATGAGCAGTTCTTC
CASSLGGGRRIGLAGDEQFF
>NA|TRBJ1-3|TRBV7-9|NA
TGTGCCAGCAGCCCAGGCGGGGTTGCTGGAAACACCATATATTTT
CASSPGGVAGNTIYF
>NA|TRBJ1-6|TRBV7-8|TRBD1
TGTGCCAGCAGCTTAGAGGGGGCAGGGTCCGCGTATAATTCACCCCTCCACTTT
CASSLEGAGSAYNSPLHF
>NA|TRBJ1-1|TRBV19|NA
TGTGCCAGTAGTATCGGGATCGGTTTGAGCACTGAAGCTTTCTTT
CASSIGIGLSTEAFF
>many|TRBJ1-2|TRBV6-1|NA
TGTGCCAGCTCAGGGTATGAAGGCTATGGCTACACCTTC
CASSGYEGYGYTF
>NA|TRBJ1-2|TRBV5-1|TRBD1
TGCGCCAGCAGACAAACAACGGGACAGATTTGGGGCTACACCTTC
CASRQTTGQIWGYTF
>NA|TRBJ2-4|TRBV7-3|NA
TGTGCCAGCAGTGAAGCTCGAGGGGGCATTCAGTACTTC
CASSEARGGIQYF
>many|TRBJ1-6|TRBV28|TRBD1
TGTGCCAGCGACAGGGTGAATTCACCCCTCCACTTT
CASDRVNSPLHF
>NA|TRBJ2-1|TRBV24-1|NA
TGTGCCACCAGTGATTTGCAAGGCCAGGCTAAGGATGAGCAGTTCTTC
CATSDLQGQAKDEQFF
>many|TRBJ2-1|TRBV6-5|NA
TGTGCCAGCAGTTATAGGGCGTACGGTAACTATCTAAGCAATGAGCAGTTCTTC
CASSYRAYGNYLSNEQFF